The clone carrying this TCR beta chain was recorded a few times. Antigen unknown. This entry comes from a study of beta chain features in type 1 diabetes. The CDR3 is 14 amino acids. Germline CDR1 and CDR2: MDHEN and SYDVKM. V was pared by 3 bases and J by 11 bases, with 19 bases between. cDNA synthesis used the whole RNA isolate, giving expressed TCRB sequences. Read counts averaged around 4 million for samples of naive, central memory and regulatory T cells. Here immunoSEQ multiplex PCR was the method, and the copy in TCRdb shows in-frame clones only, minus some. This table holds fewer than 55,000 clones, under 45% found once. Study observations and caveats: A moderate, significant TCRB CDR3 shortening appeared in type 1 diabetes across four CD4+ subsets. Fewer junction insertions and more nucleotide deletions appeared in type 1 diabetes patients. Cells with high TCR expression could be over-represented when cDNA is sequenced.

The sequenced sample consisted of Tregs from blood. The TCR was taken from a man under 40 with type 1 diabetes. The genes are TRBV28 and TRBJ1-1; unclear D gene. The CDR3 is CASSFRERGARAFF. As DNA, the CDR3 is TGTGCCAGCAGTTTTAGGGAGAGAGGAGCTCGGGCTTTCTTT.